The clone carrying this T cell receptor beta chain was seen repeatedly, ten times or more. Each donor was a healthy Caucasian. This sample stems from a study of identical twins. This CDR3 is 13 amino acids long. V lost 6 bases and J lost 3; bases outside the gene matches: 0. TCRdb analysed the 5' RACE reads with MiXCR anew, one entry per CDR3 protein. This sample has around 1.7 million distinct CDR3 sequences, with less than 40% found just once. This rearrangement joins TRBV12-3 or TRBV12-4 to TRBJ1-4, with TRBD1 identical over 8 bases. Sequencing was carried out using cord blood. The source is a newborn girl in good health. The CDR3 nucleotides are TGTGCCAGCAGACAGGGGGCTAATGAAAAACTGTTTTTT. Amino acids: CASRQGANEKLFF.